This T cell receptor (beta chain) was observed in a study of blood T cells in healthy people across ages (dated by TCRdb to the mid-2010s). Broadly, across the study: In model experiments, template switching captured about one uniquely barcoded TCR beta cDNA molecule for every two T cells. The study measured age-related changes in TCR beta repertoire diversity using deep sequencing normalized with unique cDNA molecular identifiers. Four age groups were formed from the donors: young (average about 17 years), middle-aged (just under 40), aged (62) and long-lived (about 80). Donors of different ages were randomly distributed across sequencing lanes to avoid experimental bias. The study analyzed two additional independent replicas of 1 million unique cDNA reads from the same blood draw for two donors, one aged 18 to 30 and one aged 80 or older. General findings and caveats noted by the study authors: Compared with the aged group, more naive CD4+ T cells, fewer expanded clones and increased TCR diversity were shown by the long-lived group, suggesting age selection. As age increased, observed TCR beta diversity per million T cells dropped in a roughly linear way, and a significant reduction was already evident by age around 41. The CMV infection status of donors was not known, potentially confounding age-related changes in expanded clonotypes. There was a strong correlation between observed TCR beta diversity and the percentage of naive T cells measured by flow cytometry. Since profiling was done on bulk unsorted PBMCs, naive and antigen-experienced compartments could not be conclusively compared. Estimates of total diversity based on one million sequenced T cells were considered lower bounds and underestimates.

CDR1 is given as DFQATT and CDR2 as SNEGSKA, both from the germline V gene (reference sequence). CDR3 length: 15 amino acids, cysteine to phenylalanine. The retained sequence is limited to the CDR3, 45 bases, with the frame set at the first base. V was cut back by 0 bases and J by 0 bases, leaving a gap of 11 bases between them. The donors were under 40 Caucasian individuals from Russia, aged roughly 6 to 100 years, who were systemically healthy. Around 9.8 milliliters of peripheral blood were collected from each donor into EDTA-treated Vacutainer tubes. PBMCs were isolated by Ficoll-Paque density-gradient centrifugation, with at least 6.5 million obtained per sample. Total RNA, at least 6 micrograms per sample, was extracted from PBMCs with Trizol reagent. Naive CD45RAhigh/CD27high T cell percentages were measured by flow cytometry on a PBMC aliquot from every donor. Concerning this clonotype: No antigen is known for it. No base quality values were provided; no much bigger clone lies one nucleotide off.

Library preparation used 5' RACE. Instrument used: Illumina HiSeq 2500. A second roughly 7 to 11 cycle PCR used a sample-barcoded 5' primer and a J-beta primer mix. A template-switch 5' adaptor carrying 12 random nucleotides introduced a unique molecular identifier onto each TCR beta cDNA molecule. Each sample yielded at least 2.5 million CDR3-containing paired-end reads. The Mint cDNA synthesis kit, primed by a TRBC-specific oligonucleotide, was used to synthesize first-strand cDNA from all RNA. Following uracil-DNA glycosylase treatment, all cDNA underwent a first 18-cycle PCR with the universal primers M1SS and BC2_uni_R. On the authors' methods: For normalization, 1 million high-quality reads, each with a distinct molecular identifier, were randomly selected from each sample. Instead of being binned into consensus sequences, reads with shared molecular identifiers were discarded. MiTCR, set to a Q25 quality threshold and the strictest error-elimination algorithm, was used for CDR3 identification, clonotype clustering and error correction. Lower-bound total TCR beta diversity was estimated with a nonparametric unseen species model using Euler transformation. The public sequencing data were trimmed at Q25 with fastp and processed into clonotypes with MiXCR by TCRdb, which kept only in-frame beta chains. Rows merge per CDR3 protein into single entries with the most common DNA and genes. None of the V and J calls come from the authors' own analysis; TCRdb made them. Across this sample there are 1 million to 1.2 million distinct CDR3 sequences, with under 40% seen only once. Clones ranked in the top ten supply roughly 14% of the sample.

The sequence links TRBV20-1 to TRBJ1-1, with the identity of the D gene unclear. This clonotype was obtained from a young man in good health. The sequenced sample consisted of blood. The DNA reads TGCAGTGCTAGAGAGGGAGTTGGGGTGAACACTGAAGCTTTCTTT. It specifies CSAREGVGVNTEAFF.